The next 25 T cell receptor beta chains were all read from a single sample in a study of blood T cell repertoires in COVID-19. The method was immunoSEQ multiplex PCR; TCRdb's version includes in-frame clones alone and lacks a portion of them. The sample carries around 130,000 clones, roughly four fifths recorded once. Material for sequencing was PBMCs or T cells enriched from blood (not recorded which). These receptor sequences come from a woman aged 50 to 60 with acute COVID-19.

The V and J genes are TRBV18 and TRBJ1-2; TRBD1 matches at 11 bases. The CDR3 loop spans 17 amino acids. CDR1 is KGHSH, CDR2 LQKENI, per germline. Germline trimming cut 3 bases from V and 1 base from J; bases unmatched to any gene: 7. In DNA form, the CDR3 reads TGTGCCAGCTCACCCCGGACAGGGGGCGCAGATAACTATGGCTACACCTTC. This codes for CASSPRTGGADNYGYTF.

CDR3 in amino acids: CASSPPGAGGTSYEQYF. The CDR3 DNA reads TGTGCCAGCAGTCCCCCGGGTGCGGGAGGAACCTCCTACGAGCAGTACTTC. The chain employs TRBV7-9 and TRBJ2-7; 8 bases match TRBD2. Germline assignment: CDR1 SEHNR and CDR2 FQNEAQ (reference sequence). Losses at the gene ends were 6 bases for V and 0 bases for J; bases not matched to a gene: 13. This CDR3 comprises 17 residues. The full variable domain, with the rest looked up from reference TRBV7-9 and TRBJ2-7, is DTGVSQNPRHKITKRGQNVTFRCDPISEHNRLYWYRQTLGQGPEFLTYFQNEAQLEKSRLLSDRFSAERPKGSFSTLEIQRTEQGDSAMYLCASSPPGAGGTSYEQYFGPGTRLTVT.

The rearrangement uses TRBV6-5 and TRBJ2-2, with D possibly being TRBD2 (6 bases). From germline, CDR1 is MNHEY and CDR2 SVGAGI. The ends were cut back, 8 bases at V and 4 bases at J, with 14 bases in the middle. This CDR3 contains 14 residues. As DNA, the CDR3 is TGTGCCAGCCGGAGGATGGGGGGCACCGGGGAGCTGTTTTTT. Its protein is CASRRMGGTGELFF.

The chain links TRBV6-1 to TRBJ2-3; 9 nucleotides line up with TRBD2. V trimming: 4 bases; J trimming: 2 bases; junction bases outside the gene matches: 7. The germline V gene encodes CDR1 MNHNS and CDR2 SASEGT. The CDR3 spans 16 residues. CDR3 sequence: CASSALTSGSTDTQYF. In nucleotides, the CDR3 is TGTGCCAGCAGTGCCCTGACTAGCGGTTCCACAGATACGCAGTATTTT.

The chain links TRBV11-3 to TRBJ2-1; a weak D match, TRBD2 (6 bases). Trimming took 5 bases from V and 6 from J, leaving 11 bases between them. The V gene's germline CDR1 is SGHNT and CDR2 YENEEA. The CDR3 is 13 residues long. DNA of the CDR3: TGTGCCAGCAGCCGGAATAGCGGCAATGAGCAGTTCTTC. Its translation is CASSRNSGNEQFF.

This clone was counted between two and nine times. The CDR3 spells CATSDPTSGITGELFF. Written as DNA, the CDR3 is TGTGCCACCAGTGACCCGACTAGCGGGATAACCGGGGAGCTGTTTTTT. V is TRBV24-1 and J is TRBJ2-2; 11 nucleotides align to TRBD2. Germline CDR1 KGHDR, CDR2 SFDVKD. V dropped 4 bases and J dropped 5; count of bases not matched to a gene: 5. This CDR3 comprises 16 residues.

The V call is TRBV6-5, the J call TRBJ1-6; TRBD1 aligns across 8 bases. The CDR3 runs 13 residues. After removal of 8 bases from V and 6 bases from J, the junction contained 3 bases not matched to a gene. The germline CDR1 and CDR2 sequences are MNHEY and SVGAGI. CDR3 region: CASGTGGNSPLHF. The CDR3 nucleotides read TGTGCCAGCGGCACAGGGGGTAATTCACCCCTCCACTTT.

This clone has just one count. J is TRBJ1-5 and V is TRBV19; weak D call: TRBD1 (6 bases). V lost 2 bases and J lost 0, with 20 bases in between. The CDR3 covers 19 residues. Germline CDR1 reads LNHDA; CDR2 reads SQIVND (reference sequence). For the CDR3, the DNA is TGTGCCAGTAGTATAACACTCAGGGGCCCAAATTTTAGCAATCAGCCCCAGCATTTT. Protein product: CASSITLRGPNFSNQPQHF.

The chain recombines TRBV5-1 with TRBJ2-1; 7 bases are a match to TRBD2. Germline-derived CDR1 and CDR2 are SGHRS and YFSETQ. CDR3 length: 14 residues. J gave up 7 bases and V 3 bases, and 7 bases lay outside the gene matches. CDR3 amino acids: CASSSGLGVNEQFF. The CDR3 DNA follows: TGCGCCAGCAGCTCCGGACTAGGGGTAAATGAGCAGTTCTTC.

The chain uses TRBV7-2 and TRBJ1-2, with 9 positions matching TRBD1. Trimming cost V 4 bases and J 5 bases; bases outside gene matches: 14. Germline CDR1 and CDR2: SGHTA and FQGNSA. The length of the CDR3 is 17 residues. The CDR3, as DNA: TGTGCCAGCAGCTATAATACCGGGACAGGGTCTTTGTATGGCTACACCTTC. As protein: CASSYNTGTGSLYGYTF.

The V and J genes are TRBV9 and TRBJ2-2; 11 nucleotides match TRBD2. The J segment lost 5 bases and the V segment lost 3 bases, leaving 6 bases of the junction unmatched. This CDR3 has 16 residues. The germline V gene has CDR1 SGDLS and CDR2 YYNGEE. CDR3 nucleotides: TGTGCCAGCAGCGAACACGGGACTAGCGGTACCGGGGAGCTGTTTTTT. The encoded protein is CASSEHGTSGTGELFF.

The V and J genes are TRBV4-2 and TRBJ2-7, with D tentatively TRBD2 (7 bases). The V end was cut by 0 bases, the J end by 8 bases, with 26 bases between. This CDR3 comprises 18 residues. The V gene's germline CDR1 is LGHNA and CDR2 YNFKEQ. DNA of the CDR3: TGTGCCAGCAGCCAAGACCGCCCACTAGCGACCATAGGGGGGAAGCAGTACTTC. It encodes CASSQDRPLATIGGKQYF.

The V call is TRBV6-1, the J call TRBJ2-1; 10 bases are shared with TRBD2. V gave up 2 bases and J gave up 7 bases; unmatched junction bases: 5. The CDR3 totals 15 residues. Germline V gene sequence: CDR1 MNHNS, CDR2 SASEGT. In nucleotides, the CDR3 is TGTGCCAGCAGTGAACTAGCGGGAGTAGGTAATGAGCAGTTCTTC. Protein product: CASSELAGVGNEQFF.

V usage is TRBV4-3 and J usage is TRBJ1-1, with D tentatively TRBD1 (5 bases). This CDR3 has 16 residues. From germline, CDR1 is LGHNA and CDR2 YSLEER. The ends were cut back, 0 bases at V and 0 bases at J, with 11 bases in the middle. The CDR3 protein is CASSQDFGGMNTEAFF. The CDR3 DNA is TGCGCCAGCAGCCAAGATTTCGGGGGAATGAACACTGAAGCTTTCTTT.

The chain is built from TRBV4-3 and TRBJ2-7; no clear D. The CDR3 is made up of 16 amino acids. In germline, CDR1 is LGHNA, CDR2 YSLEER. V was pared by 0 bases and J by 2 bases, with 14 bases between. The CDR3 coding sequence is TGCGCCAGCAGCCAAGACGTGATAACCCGCGCCTACGAGCAGTACTTC. It translates to CASSQDVITRAYEQYF.

The chain uses TRBV13 and TRBJ2-7; 7 nucleotides match TRBD2. V lost 2 bases, J lost 6 bases, and 10 bases stayed unmatched. Germline V gene lookup returns CDR1 PRHDT and CDR2 FYEKMQ (reference sequence). The CDR3 sequence is 15 residues long. The CDR3 coding sequence is TGTGCCAGCAGCTTACGCCGGGCGGGAGCAGCCGAGCAGTACTTC. Its protein is CASSLRRAGAAEQYF.

The rearrangement links TRBV4-1 to TRBJ2-2; no definite D call. This CDR3 contains 14 residues. The ends were cut back, 1 base at V and 2 bases at J, with 5 bases in the middle. Germline lookup yields CDR1 MGHRA and CDR2 YSYEKL. CDR3 sequence (DNA): TGCGCCAGCAGCCAAGGCTACAACACCGGGGAGCTGTTTTTT. Protein: CASSQGYNTGELFF.

In its sample, this clone was seen a few times. V usage is TRBV5-1 and J usage is TRBJ2-6; 8 bases map to TRBD1. Germline V gives CDR1 SGHRS, CDR2 YFSETQ. Trimming cost V 4 bases and J 0 bases; bases outside gene matches: 3. This CDR3 spans 16 amino acids. CDR3 in amino acids: CASSLDRGSGANVLTF. The CDR3 DNA is TGCGCCAGCAGCCTAGACAGGGGCTCTGGGGCCAACGTCCTGACTTTC.

The V and J genes are TRBV24-1 and TRBJ2-5; 8 nucleotides align to TRBD2. Germline assignment: CDR1 KGHDR and CDR2 SFDVKD. V lost 4 bases, J lost 5 bases, and 8 bases stayed unmatched. The CDR3 loop spans 15 amino acids. CDR3 coding DNA: TGTGCCACCAGTGACCCTCGGGAGGGGGGGGAGACCCAGTACTTC. Protein product: CATSDPREGGETQYF.

The chain has TRBV6-6 and TRBJ1-4; 7 positions agree with TRBD1. The germline V gene has CDR1 MNHNY and CDR2 SVGAGI (reference sequence). V shed 5 bases and J 7 bases; nucleotides not matched to a gene: 4. There are 13 residues in the CDR3. CDR3 in amino acids: CASSPGTAEKLFF. CDR3 coding DNA: TGTGCCAGCAGTCCCGGGACAGCTGAAAAACTGTTTTTT.

The gene calls are TRBV7-7 and TRBJ2-1, with TRBD1 as a possible D gene (5 bases). V gave up 2 bases and J gave up 1 base, with 9 bases separating them. Per the germline V gene, CDR1 is SSHAT and CDR2 is FNYEAQ (reference sequence). CDR3 length: 15 residues. Written as DNA, the CDR3 is TGTGCCAGCAGCTTATCCCCAGGGTCCTACAATGAGCAGTTCTTC. This gives the protein CASSLSPGSYNEQFF.

Written as DNA, the CDR3 is TGTGCCATCAGGAGGGGGGGACAGGACAACTATGGCTACACCTTC. It translates to CAIRRGGQDNYGYTF. The chain uses TRBV10-3 and TRBJ1-2, with 8 bases fitting TRBD1. The trim removed 6 bases at V and 2 bases at J, leaving 8 bases unmatched. The CDR3 runs 15 residues. Looked up from germline, CDR1 is ENHRY and CDR2 is SYGVKD.

V and J are TRBV7-3 and TRBJ2-4; TRBD1 matches 7 bases. Germline-derived CDR1 and CDR2 are SGHTA and FQGTGA. J gave up 3 bases and V 5 bases, and 4 bases lay outside the gene matches. This CDR3 has 14 residues. CDR3 DNA sequence: TGTGCCAGCAGCCCGACAGGGAACAAAAACATTCAGTACTTC. Its translation is CASSPTGNKNIQYF.

This chain joins TRBV6-5 and TRBJ1-1, with TRBD1 matching 8 bases. CDR3 size: 14 residues. Trimming removed 6 bases from V and 4 bases from J; junction bases left unmatched: 7. Germline CDR1 and CDR2: MNHEY and SVGAGI. CDR3 DNA: TGTGCCAGCAGGGATGACACAGGGGGCACTGAAGCTTTCTTT. Its translation is CASRDDTGGTEAFF.

The chain employs TRBV20-1 and TRBJ1-2, with D perhaps TRBD1 (5 bases). Germline CDR1 and CDR2: DFQATT and SNEGSKA (reference sequence). V was pared by 6 bases and J by 6 bases, with 11 bases between. The CDR3 sequence is 11 residues long. The CDR3: CSAPGGNGYTF. CDR3 nucleotide sequence: TGCAGTGCCCCGGGGGGTAATGGCTACACCTTC.